The T cell receptor (beta chain) described here comes from a study of T cells after yellow fever vaccination. This clonotype was seen at least ten times. Its specificity is unknown. Findings of the study overall: Among primary-vaccination clones, most reappeared after the booster, at almost 98% for CD4 and 85% to 90% for CD8. Weaker overall, the secondary response nonetheless peaked faster (day 5 versus 15).

Production of TCR cDNA was by 5'RACE template switching, which also added a universal primer site and UMIs. One entry per CDR3 protein results from TCRdb running MiXCR on the 5' RACE reads. This table has hundreds of thousands of distinct CDR3 sequences, approximately 8% appearing once. The sequencing used CD4+ T cells sorted from PBMCs, collected 5 days after the yellow fever booster vaccination. The source is a man aged 18 to 30 who received the YFV17D yellow fever vaccine.

The CDR3, as DNA: TGTGCCAGCAGTCGGGGACTAGCGGGGGTGGCCAAAAACATTCAGTACTTC. Its protein is CASSRGLAGVAKNIQYF. The chain is built from TRBV12-3 or TRBV12-4 and TRBJ2-4; 14 bases agree with TRBD2. The CDR3 runs 17 residues. V shed 5 bases and J 1 base; nucleotides not matched to a gene: 4.